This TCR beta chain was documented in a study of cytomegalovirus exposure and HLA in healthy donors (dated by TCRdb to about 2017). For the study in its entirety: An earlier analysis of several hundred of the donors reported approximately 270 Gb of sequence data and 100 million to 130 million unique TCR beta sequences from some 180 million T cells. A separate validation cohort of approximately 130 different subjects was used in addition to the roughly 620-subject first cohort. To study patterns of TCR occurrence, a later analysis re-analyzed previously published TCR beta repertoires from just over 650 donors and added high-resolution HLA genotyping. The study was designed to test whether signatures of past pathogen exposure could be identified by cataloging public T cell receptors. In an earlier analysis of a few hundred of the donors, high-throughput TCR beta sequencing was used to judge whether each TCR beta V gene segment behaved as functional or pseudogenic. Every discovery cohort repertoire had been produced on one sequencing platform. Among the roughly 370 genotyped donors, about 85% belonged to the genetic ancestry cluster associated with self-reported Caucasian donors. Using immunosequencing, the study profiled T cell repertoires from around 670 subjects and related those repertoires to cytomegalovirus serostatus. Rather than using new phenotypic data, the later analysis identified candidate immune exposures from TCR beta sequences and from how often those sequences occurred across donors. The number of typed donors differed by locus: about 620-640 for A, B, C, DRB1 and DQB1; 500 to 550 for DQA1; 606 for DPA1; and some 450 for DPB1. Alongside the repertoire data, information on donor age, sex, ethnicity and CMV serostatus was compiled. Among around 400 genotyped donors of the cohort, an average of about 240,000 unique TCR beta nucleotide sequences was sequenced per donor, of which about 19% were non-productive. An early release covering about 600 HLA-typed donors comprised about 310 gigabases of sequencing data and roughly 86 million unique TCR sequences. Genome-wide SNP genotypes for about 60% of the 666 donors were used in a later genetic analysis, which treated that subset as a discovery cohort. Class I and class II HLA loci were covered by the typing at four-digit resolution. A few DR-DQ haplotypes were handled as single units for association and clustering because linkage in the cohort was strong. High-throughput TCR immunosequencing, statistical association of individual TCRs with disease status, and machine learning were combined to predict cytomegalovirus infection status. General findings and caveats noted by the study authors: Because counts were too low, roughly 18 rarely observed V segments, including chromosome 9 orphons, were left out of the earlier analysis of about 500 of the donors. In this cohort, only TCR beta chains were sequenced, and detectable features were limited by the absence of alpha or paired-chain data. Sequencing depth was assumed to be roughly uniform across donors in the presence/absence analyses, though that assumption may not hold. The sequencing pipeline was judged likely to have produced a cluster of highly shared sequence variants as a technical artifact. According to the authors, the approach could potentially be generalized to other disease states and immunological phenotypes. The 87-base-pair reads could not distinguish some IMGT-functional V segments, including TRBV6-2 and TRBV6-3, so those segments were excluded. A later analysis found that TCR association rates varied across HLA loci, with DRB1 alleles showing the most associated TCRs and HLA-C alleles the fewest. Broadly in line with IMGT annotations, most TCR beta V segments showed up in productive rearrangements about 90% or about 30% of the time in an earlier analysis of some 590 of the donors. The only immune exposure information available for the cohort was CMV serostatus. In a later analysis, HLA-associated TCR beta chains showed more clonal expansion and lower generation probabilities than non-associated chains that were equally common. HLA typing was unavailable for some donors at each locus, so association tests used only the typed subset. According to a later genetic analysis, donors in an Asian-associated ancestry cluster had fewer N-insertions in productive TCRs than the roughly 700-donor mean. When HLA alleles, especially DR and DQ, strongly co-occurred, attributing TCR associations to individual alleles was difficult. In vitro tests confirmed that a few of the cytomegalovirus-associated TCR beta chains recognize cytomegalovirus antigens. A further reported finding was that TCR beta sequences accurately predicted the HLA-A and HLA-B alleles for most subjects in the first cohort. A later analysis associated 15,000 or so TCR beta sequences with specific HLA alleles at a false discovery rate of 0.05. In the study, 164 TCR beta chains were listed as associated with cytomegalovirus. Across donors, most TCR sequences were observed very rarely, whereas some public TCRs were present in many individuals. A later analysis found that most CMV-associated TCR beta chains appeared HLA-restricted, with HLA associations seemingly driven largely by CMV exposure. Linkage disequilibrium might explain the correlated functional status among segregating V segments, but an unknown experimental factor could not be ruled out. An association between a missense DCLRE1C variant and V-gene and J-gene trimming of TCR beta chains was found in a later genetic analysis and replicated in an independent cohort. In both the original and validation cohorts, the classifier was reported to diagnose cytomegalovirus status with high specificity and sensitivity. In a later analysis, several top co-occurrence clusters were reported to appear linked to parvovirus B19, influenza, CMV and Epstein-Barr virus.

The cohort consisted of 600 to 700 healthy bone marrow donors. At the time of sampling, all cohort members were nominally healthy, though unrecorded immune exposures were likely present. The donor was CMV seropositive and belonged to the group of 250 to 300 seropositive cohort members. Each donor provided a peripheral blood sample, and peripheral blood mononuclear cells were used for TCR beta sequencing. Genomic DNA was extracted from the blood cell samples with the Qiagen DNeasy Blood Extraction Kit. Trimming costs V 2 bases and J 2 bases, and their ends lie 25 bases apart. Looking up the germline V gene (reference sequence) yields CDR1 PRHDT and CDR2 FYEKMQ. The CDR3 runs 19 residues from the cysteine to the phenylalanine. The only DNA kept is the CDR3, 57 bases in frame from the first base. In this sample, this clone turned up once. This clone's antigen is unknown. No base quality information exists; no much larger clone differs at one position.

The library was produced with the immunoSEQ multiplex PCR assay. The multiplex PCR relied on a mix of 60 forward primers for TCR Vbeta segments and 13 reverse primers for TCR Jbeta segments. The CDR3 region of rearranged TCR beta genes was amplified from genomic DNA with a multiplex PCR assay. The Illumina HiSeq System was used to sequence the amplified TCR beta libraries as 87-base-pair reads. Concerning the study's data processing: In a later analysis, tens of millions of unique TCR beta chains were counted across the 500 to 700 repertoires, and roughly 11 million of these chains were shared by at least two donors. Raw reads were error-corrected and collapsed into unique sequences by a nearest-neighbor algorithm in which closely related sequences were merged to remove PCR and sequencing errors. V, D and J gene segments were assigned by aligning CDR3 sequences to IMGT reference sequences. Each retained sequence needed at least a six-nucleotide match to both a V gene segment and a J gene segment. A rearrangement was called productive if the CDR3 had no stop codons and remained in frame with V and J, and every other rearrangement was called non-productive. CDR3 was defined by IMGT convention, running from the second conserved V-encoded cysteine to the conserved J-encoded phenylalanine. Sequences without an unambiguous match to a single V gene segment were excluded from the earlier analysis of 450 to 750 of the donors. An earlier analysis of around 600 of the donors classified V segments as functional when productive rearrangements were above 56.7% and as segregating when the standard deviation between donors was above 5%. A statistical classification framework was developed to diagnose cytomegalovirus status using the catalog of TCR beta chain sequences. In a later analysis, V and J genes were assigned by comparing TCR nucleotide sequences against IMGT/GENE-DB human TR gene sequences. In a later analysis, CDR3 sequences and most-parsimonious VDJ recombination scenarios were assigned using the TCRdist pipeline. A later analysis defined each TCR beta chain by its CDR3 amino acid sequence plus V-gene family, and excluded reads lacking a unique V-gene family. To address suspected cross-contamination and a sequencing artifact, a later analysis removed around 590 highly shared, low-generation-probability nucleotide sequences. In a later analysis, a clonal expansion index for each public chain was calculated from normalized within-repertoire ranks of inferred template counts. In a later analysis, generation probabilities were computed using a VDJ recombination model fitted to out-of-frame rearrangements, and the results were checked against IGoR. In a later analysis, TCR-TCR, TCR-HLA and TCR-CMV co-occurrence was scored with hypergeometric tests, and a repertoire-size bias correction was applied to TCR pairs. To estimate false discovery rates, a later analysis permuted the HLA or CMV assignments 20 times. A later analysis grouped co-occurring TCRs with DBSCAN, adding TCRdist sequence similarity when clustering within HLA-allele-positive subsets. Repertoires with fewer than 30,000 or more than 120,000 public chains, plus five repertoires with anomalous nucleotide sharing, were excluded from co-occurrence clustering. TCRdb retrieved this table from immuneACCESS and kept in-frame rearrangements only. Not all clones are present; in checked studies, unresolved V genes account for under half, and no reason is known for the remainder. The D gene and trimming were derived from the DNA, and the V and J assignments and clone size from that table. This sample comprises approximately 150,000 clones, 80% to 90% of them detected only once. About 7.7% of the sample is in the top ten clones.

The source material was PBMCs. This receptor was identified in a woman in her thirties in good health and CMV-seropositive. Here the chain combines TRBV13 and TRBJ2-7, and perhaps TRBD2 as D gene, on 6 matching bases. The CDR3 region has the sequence CASSLLGGSGSTLTYEQYF. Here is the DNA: TGTGCCAGCAGCTTACTTGGAGGTAGCGGTTCAACCCTTACCTACGAGCAGTACTTC.